The T cell receptor (beta chain) under discussion was sequenced for a study of blood T cell repertoires in COVID-19. From germline, CDR1 is MDHEN and CDR2 SYDVKM. The CDR3 runs to 15 residues. Trimming at V came to 6 bases and at J to 1 base, leaving 7 bases not matched to a gene. The data were produced by immunoSEQ multiplex PCR, yet TCRdb's version contains in-frame clones alone and is incomplete. In the table there are approximately 160,000 clones, around 84% of which are singletons. The sequencing sample was made of peripheral blood. The chain carries TRBV28 and TRBJ2-3; 7 bases agree with TRBD1. The TCR was taken from a man aged 55 to 70 with COVID-19, enrolled during active disease. The DNA of the CDR3 is TGTGCCAGCAGACTTAGACAGGGAGGCACAGATACGCAGTATTTT. As protein: CASRLRQGGTDTQYF. Full variable domain (outside the CDR3, taken from reference TRBV28 and TRBJ2-3): DVKVTQSSRYLVKRTGEKVFLECVQDMDHENMFWYRQDPGLGLRLIYFSYDVKMKEKGDIPEGYSVSREKKERFSLILESASTNQTSMYLCASRLRQGGTDTQYFGPGTRLTVL.